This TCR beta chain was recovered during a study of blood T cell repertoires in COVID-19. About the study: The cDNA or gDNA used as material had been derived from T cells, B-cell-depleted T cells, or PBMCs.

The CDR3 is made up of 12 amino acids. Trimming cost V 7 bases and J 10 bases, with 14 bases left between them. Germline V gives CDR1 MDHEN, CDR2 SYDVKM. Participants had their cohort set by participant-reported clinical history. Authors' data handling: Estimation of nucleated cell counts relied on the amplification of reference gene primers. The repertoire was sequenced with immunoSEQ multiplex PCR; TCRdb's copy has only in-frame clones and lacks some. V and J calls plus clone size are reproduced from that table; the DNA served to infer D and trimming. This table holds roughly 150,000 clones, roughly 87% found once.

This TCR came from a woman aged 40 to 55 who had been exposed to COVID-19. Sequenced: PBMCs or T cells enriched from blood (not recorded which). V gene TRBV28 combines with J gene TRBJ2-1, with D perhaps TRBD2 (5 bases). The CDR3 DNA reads TGTGCCAGCAATGAGGGCCGGTGGGAGCAGTTCTTC. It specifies CASNEGRWEQFF.